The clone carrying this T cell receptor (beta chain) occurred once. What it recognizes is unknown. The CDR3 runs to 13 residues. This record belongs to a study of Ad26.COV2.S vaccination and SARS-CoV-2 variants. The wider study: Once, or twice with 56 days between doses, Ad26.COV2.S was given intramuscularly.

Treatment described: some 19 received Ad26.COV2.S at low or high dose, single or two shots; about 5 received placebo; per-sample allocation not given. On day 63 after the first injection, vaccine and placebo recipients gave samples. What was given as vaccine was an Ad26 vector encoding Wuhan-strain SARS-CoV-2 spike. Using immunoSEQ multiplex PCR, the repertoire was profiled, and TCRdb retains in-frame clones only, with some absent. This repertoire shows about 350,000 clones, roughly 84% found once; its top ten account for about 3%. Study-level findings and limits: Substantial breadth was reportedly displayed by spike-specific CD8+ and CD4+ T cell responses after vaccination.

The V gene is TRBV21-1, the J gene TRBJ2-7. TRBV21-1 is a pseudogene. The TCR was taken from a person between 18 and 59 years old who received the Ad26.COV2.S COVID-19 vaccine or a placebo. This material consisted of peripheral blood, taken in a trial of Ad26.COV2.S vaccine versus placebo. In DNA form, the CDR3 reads TGTGCCAGCAGCGACGGTAGCTCCTACGAGCAGTACTTC. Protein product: CASSDGSSYEQYF.